The clone carrying this TCR beta chain has at least ten counts. This sample is drawn from a study of beta chain features in type 1 diabetes. Reverse transcription of all isolated RNA meant that expressed TCRB transcripts were sequenced. Sequenced by immunoSEQ multiplex PCR; TCRdb stores in-frame clones only, minus some. This table has some 300,000 clones, about 7.8% appearing once. Per donor, one heparinised blood draw averaged approximately 120 mL. The CDR3 has 13 residues. Germline-derived CDR1 and CDR2 are SNHLY and FYNNEI. Trimming pared 4 bases from V and 9 bases from J, leaving 13 bases between. The rearrangement uses TRBV2 and TRBJ2-1; D remains ambiguous. Sequencing input: central memory CD4+ T cells from blood. This receptor was identified in a woman younger than 30 in good health. The chain's CDR3 is CASSAARLGEQFF. The CDR3 DNA is TGTGCCAGCAGTGCCGCGAGATTGGGTGAGCAGTTCTTC.